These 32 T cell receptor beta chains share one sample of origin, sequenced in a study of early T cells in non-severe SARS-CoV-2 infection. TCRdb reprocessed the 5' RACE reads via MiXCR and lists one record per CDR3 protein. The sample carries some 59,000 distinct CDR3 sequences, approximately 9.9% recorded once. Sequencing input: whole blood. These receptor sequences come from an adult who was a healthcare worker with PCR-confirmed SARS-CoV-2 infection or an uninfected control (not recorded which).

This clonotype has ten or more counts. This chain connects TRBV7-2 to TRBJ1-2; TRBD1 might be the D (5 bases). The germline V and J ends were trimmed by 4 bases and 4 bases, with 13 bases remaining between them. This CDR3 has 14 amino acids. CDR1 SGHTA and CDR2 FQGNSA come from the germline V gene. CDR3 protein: CASSSLPGPYGYTF. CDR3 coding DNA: TGTGCCAGCAGCTCCTTACCGGGGCCCTATGGCTACACCTTC.

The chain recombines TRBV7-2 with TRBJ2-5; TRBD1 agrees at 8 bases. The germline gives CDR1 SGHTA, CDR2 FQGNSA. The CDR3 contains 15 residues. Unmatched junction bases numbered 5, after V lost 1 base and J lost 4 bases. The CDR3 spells CASSLGGTGGETQYF. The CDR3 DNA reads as TGTGCCAGCAGCTTAGGGGGGACAGGAGGAGAGACCCAGTACTTC.

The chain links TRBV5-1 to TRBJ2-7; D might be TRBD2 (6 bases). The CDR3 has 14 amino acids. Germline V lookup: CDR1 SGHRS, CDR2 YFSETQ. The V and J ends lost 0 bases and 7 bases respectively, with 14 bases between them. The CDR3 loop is CASSLGDSTLEQYF. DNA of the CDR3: TGCGCCAGCAGCTTGGGGGACTCCACCCTGGAGCAGTACTTC.

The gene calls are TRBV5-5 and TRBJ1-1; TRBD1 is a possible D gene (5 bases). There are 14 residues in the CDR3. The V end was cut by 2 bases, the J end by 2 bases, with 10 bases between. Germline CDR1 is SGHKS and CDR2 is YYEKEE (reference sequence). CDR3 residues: CASSFGTVNTEAFF. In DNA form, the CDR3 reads TGTGCCAGCAGCTTCGGGACGGTTAACACTGAAGCTTTCTTT.

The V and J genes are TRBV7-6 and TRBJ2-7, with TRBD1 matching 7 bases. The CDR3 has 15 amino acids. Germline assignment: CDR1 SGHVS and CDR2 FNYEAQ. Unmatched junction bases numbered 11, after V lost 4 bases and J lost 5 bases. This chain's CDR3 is CASSYQGWTGNEQYF. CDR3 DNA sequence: TGTGCCAGCAGCTATCAGGGATGGACAGGCAACGAGCAGTACTTC.

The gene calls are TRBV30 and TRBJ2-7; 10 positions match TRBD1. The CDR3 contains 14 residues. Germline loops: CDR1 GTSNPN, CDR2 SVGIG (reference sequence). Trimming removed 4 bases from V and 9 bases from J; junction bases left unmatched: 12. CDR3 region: CAWNRGQGLLVQYF. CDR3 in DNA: TGTGCCTGGAATAGGGGACAGGGGCTGTTGGTGCAGTACTTC.

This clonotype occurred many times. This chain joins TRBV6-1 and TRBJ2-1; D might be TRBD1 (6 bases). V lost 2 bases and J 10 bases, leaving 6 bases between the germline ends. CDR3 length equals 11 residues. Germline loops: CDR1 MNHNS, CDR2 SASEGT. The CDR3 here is CASSERGEQFF. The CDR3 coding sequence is TGTGCCAGCAGTGAAAGGGGGGAGCAGTTCTTC.

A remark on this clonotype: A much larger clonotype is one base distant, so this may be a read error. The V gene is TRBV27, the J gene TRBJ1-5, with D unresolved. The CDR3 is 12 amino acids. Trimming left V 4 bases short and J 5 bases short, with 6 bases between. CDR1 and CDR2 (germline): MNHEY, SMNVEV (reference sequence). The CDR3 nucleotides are TGTGCCAGCAGTTCAGGAGATCAGCCCCAGCATTTT. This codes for CASSSGDQPQHF.

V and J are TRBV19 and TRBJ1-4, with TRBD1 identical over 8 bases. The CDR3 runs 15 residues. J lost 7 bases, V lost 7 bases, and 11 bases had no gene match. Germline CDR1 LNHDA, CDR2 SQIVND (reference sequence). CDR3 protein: CASTSLGQGFEKLFF. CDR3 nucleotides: TGTGCCAGTACCTCCCTCGGACAGGGATTTGAAAAACTGTTTTTT.

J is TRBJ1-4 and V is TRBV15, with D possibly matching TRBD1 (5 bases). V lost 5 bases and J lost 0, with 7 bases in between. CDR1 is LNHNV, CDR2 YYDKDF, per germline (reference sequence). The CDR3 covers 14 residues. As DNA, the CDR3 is TGTGCCACCAGCGGGGGGGCAACTAATGAAAAACTGTTTTTT. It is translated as CATSGGATNEKLFF.

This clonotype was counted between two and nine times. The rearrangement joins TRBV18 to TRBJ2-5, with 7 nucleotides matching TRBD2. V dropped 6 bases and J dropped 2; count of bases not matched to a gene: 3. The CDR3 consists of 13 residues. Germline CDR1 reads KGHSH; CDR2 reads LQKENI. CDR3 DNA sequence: TGTGCCAGCTCGCGGGGACTACAAGAGACCCAGTACTTC. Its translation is CASSRGLQETQYF.

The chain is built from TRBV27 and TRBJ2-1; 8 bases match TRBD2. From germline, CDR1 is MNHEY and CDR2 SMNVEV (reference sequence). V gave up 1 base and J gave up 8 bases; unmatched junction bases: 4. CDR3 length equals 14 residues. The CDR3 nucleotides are TGTGCCAGCAGTTTATTAGGACTAGCCTATGAGCAGTTCTTC. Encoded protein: CASSLLGLAYEQFF.

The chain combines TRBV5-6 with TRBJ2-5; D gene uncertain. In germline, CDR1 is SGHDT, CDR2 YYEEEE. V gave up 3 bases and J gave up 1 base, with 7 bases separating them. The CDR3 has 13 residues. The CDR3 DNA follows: TGTGCCAGCAGCTACGGGCCCCAAGAGACCCAGTACTTC. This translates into CASSYGPQETQYF.

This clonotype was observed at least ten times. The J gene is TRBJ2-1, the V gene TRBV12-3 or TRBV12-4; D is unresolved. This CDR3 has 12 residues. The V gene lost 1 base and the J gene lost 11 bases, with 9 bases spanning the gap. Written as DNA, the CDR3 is TGTGCCAGCAGTTTAGGACGCCTTCAGCAGTTCTTC. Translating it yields CASSLGRLQQFF.

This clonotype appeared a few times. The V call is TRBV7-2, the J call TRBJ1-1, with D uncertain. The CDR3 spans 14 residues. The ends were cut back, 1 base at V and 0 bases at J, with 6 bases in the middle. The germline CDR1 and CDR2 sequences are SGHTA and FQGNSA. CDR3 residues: CASSLVTVNTEAFF. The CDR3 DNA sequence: TGTGCCAGCAGCTTAGTAACGGTGAACACTGAAGCTTTCTTT.

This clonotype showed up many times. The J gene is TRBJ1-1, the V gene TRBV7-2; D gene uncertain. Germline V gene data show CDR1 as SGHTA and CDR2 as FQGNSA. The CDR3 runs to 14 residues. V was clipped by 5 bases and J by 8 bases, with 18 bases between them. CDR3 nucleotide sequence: TGTGCCAGCAGCCCACCGCGCACCGGCGTCGAAGCTTTCTTT. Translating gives CASSPPRTGVEAFF.

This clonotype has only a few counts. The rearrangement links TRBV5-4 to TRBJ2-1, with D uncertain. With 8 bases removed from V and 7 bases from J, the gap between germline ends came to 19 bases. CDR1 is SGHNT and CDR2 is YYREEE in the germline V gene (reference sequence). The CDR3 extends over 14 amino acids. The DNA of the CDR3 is TGTGCCAGTAGTTCTGGGCGGCCTCGTAATGAGCAGTTCTTC. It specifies CASSSGRPRNEQFF.

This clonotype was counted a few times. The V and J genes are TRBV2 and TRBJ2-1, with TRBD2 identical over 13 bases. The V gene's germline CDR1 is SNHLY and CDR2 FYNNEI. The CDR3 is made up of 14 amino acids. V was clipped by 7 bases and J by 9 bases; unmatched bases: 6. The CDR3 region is CASTLGLAGAEQFF. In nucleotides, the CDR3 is TGTGCCAGCACCCTCGGACTAGCGGGGGCTGAGCAGTTCTTC. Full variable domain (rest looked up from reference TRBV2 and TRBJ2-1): EPEVTQTPSHQVTQMGQEVILRCVPISNHLYFYWYRQILGQKVEFLVSFYNNEISEKSEIFDDQFSVERPDGSNFTLKIRSTKLEDSAMYFCASTLGLAGAEQFFGPGTRLTVL.

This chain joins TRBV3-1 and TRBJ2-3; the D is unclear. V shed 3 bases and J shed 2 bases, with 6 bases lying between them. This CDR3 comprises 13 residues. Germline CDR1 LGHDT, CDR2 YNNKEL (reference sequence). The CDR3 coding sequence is TGTGCCAGCAGCCAGATAAACACAGATACGCAGTATTTT. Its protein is CASSQINTDTQYF.

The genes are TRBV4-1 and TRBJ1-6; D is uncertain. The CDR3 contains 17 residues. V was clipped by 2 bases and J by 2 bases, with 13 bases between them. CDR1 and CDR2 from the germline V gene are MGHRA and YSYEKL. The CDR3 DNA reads TGCGCCAGCAGCCAATTCGTTTTGAGGGCCTATAATTCACCCCTCCACTTT. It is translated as CASSQFVLRAYNSPLHF.

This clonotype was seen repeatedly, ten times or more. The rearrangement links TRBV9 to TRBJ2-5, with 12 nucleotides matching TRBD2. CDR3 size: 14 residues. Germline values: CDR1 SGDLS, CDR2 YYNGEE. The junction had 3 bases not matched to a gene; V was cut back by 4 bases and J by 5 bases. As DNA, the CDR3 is TGTGCCAGCAGCATAACTAGCGGGGGGGAGACCCAGTACTTC. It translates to CASSITSGGETQYF.

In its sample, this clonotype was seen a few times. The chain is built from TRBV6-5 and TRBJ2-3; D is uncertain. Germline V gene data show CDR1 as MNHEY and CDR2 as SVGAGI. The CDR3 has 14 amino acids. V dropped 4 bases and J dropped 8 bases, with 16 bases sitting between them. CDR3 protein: CASSSNAPTSTQYF. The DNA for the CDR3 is TGTGCCAGCAGTTCAAATGCCCCCACCAGTACGCAGTATTTT.

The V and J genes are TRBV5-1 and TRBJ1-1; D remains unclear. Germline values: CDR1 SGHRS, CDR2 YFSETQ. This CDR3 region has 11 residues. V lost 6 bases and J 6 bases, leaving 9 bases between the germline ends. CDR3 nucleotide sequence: TGCGCCAGCAACAGTGGTGCTGAAGCTTTCTTT. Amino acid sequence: CASNSGAEAFF. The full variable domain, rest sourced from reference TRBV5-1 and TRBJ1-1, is KAGVTQTPRYLIKTRGQQVTLSCSPISGHRSVSWYQQTPGQGLQFLFEYFSETQRNKGNFPGRFSGRQFSNSRSEMNVSTLELGDSALYLCASNSGAEAFFGQGTRLTVV.

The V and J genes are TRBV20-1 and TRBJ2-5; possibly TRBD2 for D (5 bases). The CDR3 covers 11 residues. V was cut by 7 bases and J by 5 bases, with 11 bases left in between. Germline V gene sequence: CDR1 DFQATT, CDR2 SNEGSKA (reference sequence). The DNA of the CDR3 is TGCAGTGTTCTTCGAGGGGAGACCCAGTACTTC. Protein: CSVLRGETQYF.

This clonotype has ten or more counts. CDR3 DNA sequence: TGCAGCGTTGTGAGACAGACCGAGCAGTACTTC. Translating it yields CSVVRQTEQYF. V and J are TRBV29-1 and TRBJ2-7; perhaps TRBD1 as D (5 bases). This CDR3 has 11 residues. The germline V gene has CDR1 SQVTM and CDR2 ANQGSEA. The V and J ends lost 4 bases and 6 bases respectively, with 10 bases between them.

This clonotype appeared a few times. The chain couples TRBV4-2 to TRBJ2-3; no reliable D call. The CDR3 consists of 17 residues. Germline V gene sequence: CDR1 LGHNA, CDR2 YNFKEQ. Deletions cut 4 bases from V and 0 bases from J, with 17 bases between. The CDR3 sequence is CASSLRSQRDSTDTQYF. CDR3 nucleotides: TGTGCCAGCAGCCTAAGAAGCCAGCGAGATAGCACAGATACGCAGTATTTT.

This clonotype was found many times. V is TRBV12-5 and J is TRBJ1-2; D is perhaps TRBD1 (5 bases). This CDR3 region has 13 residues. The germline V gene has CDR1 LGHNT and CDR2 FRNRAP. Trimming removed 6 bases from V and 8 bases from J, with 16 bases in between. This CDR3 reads CASGLQTAWGYTF. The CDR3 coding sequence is TGTGCTAGTGGCCTTCAGACAGCATGGGGCTACACCTTC.

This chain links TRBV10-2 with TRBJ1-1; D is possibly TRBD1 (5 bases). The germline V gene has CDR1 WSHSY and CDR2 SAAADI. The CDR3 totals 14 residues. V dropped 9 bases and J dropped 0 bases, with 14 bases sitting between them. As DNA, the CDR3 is TGCGCCAGTGGGGACTTTCACATGAACACTGAAGCTTTCTTT. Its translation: CASGDFHMNTEAFF.

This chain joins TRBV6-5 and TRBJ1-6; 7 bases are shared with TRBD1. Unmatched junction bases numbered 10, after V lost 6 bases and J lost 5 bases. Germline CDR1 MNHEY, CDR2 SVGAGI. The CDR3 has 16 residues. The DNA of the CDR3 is TGTGCCAGCAGACCCTTCGACAGGGCGGATAATTCACCCCTCCACTTT. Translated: CASRPFDRADNSPLHF.

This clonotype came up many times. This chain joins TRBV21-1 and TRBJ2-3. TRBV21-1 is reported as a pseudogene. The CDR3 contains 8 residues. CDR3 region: CAPDTQYF. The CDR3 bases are TGTGCCCCGGATACGCAGTATTTT.

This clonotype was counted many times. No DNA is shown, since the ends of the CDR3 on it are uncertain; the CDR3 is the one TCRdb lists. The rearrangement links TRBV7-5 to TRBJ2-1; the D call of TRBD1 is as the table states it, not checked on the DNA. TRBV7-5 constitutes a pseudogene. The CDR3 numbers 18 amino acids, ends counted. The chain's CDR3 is CISVSEAQRGDSYNEQFF.

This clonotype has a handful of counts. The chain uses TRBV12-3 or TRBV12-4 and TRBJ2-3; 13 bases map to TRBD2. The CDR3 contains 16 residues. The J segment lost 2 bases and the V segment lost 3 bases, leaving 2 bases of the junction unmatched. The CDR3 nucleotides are TGTGCCAGCAGTTTCACTAGCGGGGGGGCCACAGATACGCAGTATTTT. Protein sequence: CASSFTSGGATDTQYF.